This entry lists 22 T cell receptor beta chains sequenced from one sample in a study of siplizumab effects on memory and regulatory T cells (dated by TCRdb to the late 2010s). Library prep was done by the immunoSEQ multiplex PCR assay. As stored in TCRdb, this immuneACCESS dataset retains in-frame rearrangements with V and J assigned. A fraction of the clones does not appear; measured against another copy, unresolved V genes explain less than half of the discrepancy, and the remainder lacks a known reason. The sample data list about 100,000 clones, and around 93% of these were observed just once. Of the sample, 1% to 1.5% is held by the ten largest clones. Sequencing used non-Treg CD4+ T cells sorted from blood. The cell subset or site label on this specimen signifies: FACS-sorted unstimulated CD4+ non-regulatory T cells. These receptors came from a human donor in good health.

This clone occurred once. This chain links TRBV4-1 with TRBJ2-3, with 7 bases aligning to TRBD1. CDR1 and CDR2 (germline): MGHRA, YSYEKL. The CDR3 sequence is 16 residues long. J was trimmed by 3 bases and V by 2 bases; bases with no gene match: 8. The CDR3 loop is CASSQPPRGSTDTQYF. The DNA for the CDR3 is TGCGCCAGCAGCCAACCCCCCAGGGGGTCTACAGATACGCAGTATTTT.

This chain links TRBV14 with TRBJ2-1, with 8 bases lining up with TRBD2. There are 15 residues in the CDR3. The J segment lost 8 bases and the V segment lost 1 base, leaving 7 bases of the junction unmatched. CDR1 is SGHDN and CDR2 is FVKESK in the germline V gene. CDR3 bases: TGTGCCAGCAGCCAAGCGGGAGGGCCTTGGGATGAGCAGTTCTTC. As protein: CASSQAGGPWDEQFF.

The chain links TRBV28 to TRBJ1-5; TRBD1 might be the D (5 bases). V gave up 6 bases and J gave up 2 bases, with 17 bases separating them. The CDR3 consists of 16 residues. Germline-derived CDR1 and CDR2 are MDHEN and SYDVKM. CDR3 protein: CASRKSGGGGNQPQHF. In nucleotides, the CDR3 is TGTGCCAGCAGGAAATCCGGGGGAGGAGGCAATCAGCCCCAGCATTTT. Full variable domain (rest looked up from reference TRBV28 and TRBJ1-5): DVKVTQSSRYLVKRTGEKVFLECVQDMDHENMFWYRQDPGLGLRLIYFSYDVKMKEKGDIPEGYSVSREKKERFSLILESASTNQTSMYLCASRKSGGGGNQPQHFGDGTRLSIL.

This clone was counted only a few times. This rearrangement joins TRBV30 to TRBJ1-5; possibly TRBD1 for D (5 bases). The V end was cut by 3 bases, the J end by 2 bases, with 11 bases between. The CDR3 length is 14 residues. From germline, CDR1 is GTSNPN and CDR2 SVGIG (reference sequence). CDR3 sequence: CAWSFMGGNQPQHF. The CDR3, as DNA: TGTGCCTGGAGCTTCATGGGGGGCAATCAGCCCCAGCATTTT.

The genes are TRBV10-2 and TRBJ1-1, with D hard to call. The V gene lost 2 bases and the J gene lost 10 bases, with 20 bases spanning the gap. The CDR3 is 15 residues long. Germline values: CDR1 WSHSY, CDR2 SAAADI. The CDR3 region is CASSEVVGPYTGAFF. CDR3 nucleotide sequence: TGCGCCAGCAGTGAGGTTGTAGGGCCCTATACCGGAGCTTTCTTT.

The chain has TRBV5-6 and TRBJ2-1; 10 nucleotides match TRBD2. The CDR3 totals 16 residues. Germline V gene sequence: CDR1 SGHDT, CDR2 YYEEEE. The junction had 7 bases not matched to a gene; V was cut back by 3 bases and J by 4 bases. The CDR3 region has the DNA TGTGCCAGCAGCTACCCAACTAGCGGGGCTTACAATGAGCAGTTCTTC. Residues: CASSYPTSGAYNEQFF.

This chain connects TRBV5-4 to TRBJ2-7, with D perhaps matching TRBD2 (6 bases). Trimming stripped 4 bases from V and 4 bases from J, with 9 bases between. Looked up from germline, CDR1 is SGHNT and CDR2 is YYREEE (reference sequence). The CDR3 sequence is 12 residues long. The DNA for the CDR3 is TGTGCCAGCAGCGAGGGACTGTACGAGCAGTACTTC. Its protein is CASSEGLYEQYF.

This CDR3 is CASSLGLAGESTQYF. CDR3 DNA sequence: TGTGCCAGCAGTCTCGGACTAGCGGGAGAGTCGACGCAGTATTTT. The chain has TRBV6-6 and TRBJ2-3, with 13 bases that match TRBD2. Germline V gene sequence: CDR1 MNHNY, CDR2 SVGAGI (reference sequence). This CDR3 has 15 residues. Trimming at V came to 5 bases and at J to 9 bases, leaving 8 bases not matched to a gene.

The genes are TRBV14 and TRBJ2-1; 10 bases align to TRBD2. V was clipped by 7 bases and J by 9 bases; unmatched bases: 12. The CDR3 runs 15 residues. Germline loops: CDR1 SGHDN, CDR2 FVKESK. CDR3 sequence (DNA): TGTGCCAGCACCGGTAGCGGGAGGATCGGTAGTGAGCAGTTCTTC. It encodes CASTGSGRIGSEQFF. Variable domain in full (rest from reference TRBV14 and TRBJ2-1): EAGVTQFPSHSVIEKGQTVTLRCDPISGHDNLYWYRRVMGKEIKFLLHFVKESKQDESGMPNNRFLAERTGGTYSTLKVQPAELEDSGVYFCASTGSGRIGSEQFFGPGTRLTVL.

The CDR3 sequence: CASSYSGSQETQYF. In DNA, the CDR3 is TGTGCCAGCAGTTACTCTGGGAGTCAAGAGACCCAGTACTTC. J is TRBJ2-5 and V is TRBV6-6, with a possible D match to TRBD2 (5 bases). V was clipped by 0 bases and J by 2 bases, with 7 bases between them. The germline V gene encodes CDR1 MNHNY and CDR2 SVGAGI (reference sequence). This CDR3 spans 14 amino acids.

V gene TRBV7-3 combines with J gene TRBJ2-1, with 7 bases fitting TRBD2. CDR3 length: 16 residues. The V gene end was trimmed by 4 bases and the J gene end by 0 bases; junction bases not matched to a gene: 6. Germline values: CDR1 SGHTA, CDR2 FQGTGA. CDR3 region: CASSSSGASSYNEQFF. The CDR3 region has the DNA TGTGCCAGCAGCTCCAGCGGGGCTAGCTCCTACAATGAGCAGTTCTTC.

The J gene is TRBJ2-5, the V gene TRBV6-1; perhaps TRBD2 as D (5 bases). Germline V gene data show CDR1 as MNHNS and CDR2 as SASEGT. CDR3 length equals 15 residues. V was cut by 7 bases and J by 4 bases, with 19 bases left in between. The CDR3 spells CASISGNAGGETQYF. CDR3 nucleotides: TGTGCCAGCATCTCCGGGAACGCGGGTGGAGAGACCCAGTACTTC.

This clone was found a few times. The V call is TRBV29-1, the J call TRBJ2-3; tentative D call: TRBD1 (6 bases). The CDR3 loop spans 14 amino acids. Germline CDR1 and CDR2: SQVTM and ANQGSEA. V gave up 6 bases and J gave up 1 base, with 14 bases separating them. CDR3 DNA: TGCAGCGTGGCGGCTGGGGGCGGCACAGATACGCAGTATTTT. As protein: CSVAAGGGTDTQYF.

V gene TRBV11-2 combines with J gene TRBJ2-2; possible D gene TRBD1, 6 bases. The CDR3 is 16 residues long. Germline CDR1 SGHAT, CDR2 FQNNGV. V was clipped by 1 base and J by 5 bases, with 14 bases between them. CDR3 in DNA: TGTGCCAGCAGCTTAGTGGTGGGGGCTTGGACCGGGGAGCTGTTTTTT. Its translation: CASSLVVGAWTGELFF.

The J gene is TRBJ2-3, the V gene TRBV6-4; TRBD1 might be the D (6 bases). The CDR3 totals 15 residues. The germline V gene has CDR1 MRHNA and CDR2 SNTAGT. Trimming left V 2 bases short and J 4 bases short, with 13 bases between. CDR3 sequence (DNA): TGTGCCAGCAGTGACAGGGGCAGGGGCGCAGATACGCAGTATTTT. Its translation: CASSDRGRGADTQYF.

The chain carries TRBV10-2 and TRBJ2-2; D may be TRBD2 (6 bases). Per germline, CDR1 WSHSY and CDR2 SAAADI. The CDR3 contains 14 residues. V was cut by 2 bases and J by 6 bases, with 10 bases left in between. Here the CDR3 reads CASSEGGLAGELFF. In DNA form, the CDR3 reads TGCGCCAGCAGTGAGGGAGGGTTAGCCGGGGAGCTGTTTTTT.

The rearrangement joins TRBV4-1 to TRBJ2-7; TRBD2 aligns across 13 bases. CDR3 size: 15 residues. The ends lost 3 bases at V and 6 bases at J; junction bases unmatched: 5. The V gene's germline CDR1 is MGHRA and CDR2 YSYEKL. CDR3 protein: CASSHRTSGRAEQYF. The CDR3 DNA reads as TGCGCCAGCAGCCATAGGACTAGCGGGAGAGCCGAGCAGTACTTC.

This rearrangement joins TRBV25-1 to TRBJ2-2; 10 nucleotides agree with TRBD1. CDR1 is MGHDK, CDR2 SYGVNS, per germline. V shed 4 bases, J shed 4 bases, and the junction held 9 bases outside the gene matches. The CDR3 has 17 amino acids. In DNA, the CDR3 is TGTGCCAGCAGTGCCGTTACCGGGACAGGGGCCACCGGGGAGCTGTTTTTT. Its protein product is CASSAVTGTGATGELFF.

The V and J genes are TRBV28 and TRBJ2-1, with D unclear. There are 11 residues in the CDR3. From germline, CDR1 is MDHEN and CDR2 SYDVKM. Trimming cost V 2 bases and J 9 bases, with 5 bases left between them. The CDR3: CASSLEFEQFF. The CDR3 DNA reads TGTGCCAGCAGTTTAGAATTTGAGCAGTTCTTC.

The chain employs TRBV6-1 and TRBJ2-2, with 7 nucleotides matching TRBD1. Germline V gives CDR1 MNHNS, CDR2 SASEGT. CDR3 length: 14 residues. The J segment lost 5 bases and the V segment lost 7 bases, leaving 7 bases of the junction unmatched. This CDR3 reads CASNDRARTGELFF. In DNA, the CDR3 is TGTGCCAGCAACGACAGGGCTCGGACCGGGGAGCTGTTTTTT.

J is TRBJ2-5 and V is TRBV7-2; 14 positions match TRBD2. Germline assignment: CDR1 SGHTA and CDR2 FQGNSA. This CDR3 contains 16 residues. The junction had 1 base not matched to a gene; V was cut back by 0 bases and J by 4 bases. As DNA, the CDR3 is TGTGCCAGCAGCTTAGCCGGGACTAGCGGGGGAGAGACCCAGTACTTC. This codes for CASSLAGTSGGETQYF.

J is TRBJ1-1 and V is TRBV19; D unresolved. The CDR3 covers 14 residues. Looked up from germline, CDR1 is LNHDA and CDR2 is SQIVND (reference sequence). V gave up 0 bases and J gave up 0 bases, with 5 bases separating them. Here the CDR3 DNA reads TGTGCCAGTAGTATAGACCGAATGAACACTGAAGCTTTCTTT. Translation gives CASSIDRMNTEAFF.